This is a list of T cell receptor beta chains from one sample in a study of cytomegalovirus exposure and HLA in healthy donors. The data were produced by immunoSEQ multiplex PCR, yet TCRdb's version contains in-frame clones alone and is incomplete. Found here are approximately 160,000 clones, roughly nine tenths of them singletons; the top ten hold 3% to 3.5%. Source material: PBMCs. The receptors stem from a woman aged 18 to 35 in good health and CMV-seropositive. CDR3s include the opening cysteine and the closing phenylalanine or tryptophan. Each record gives: J gene, clone size, D gene, V gene, CDR3 length, CDR3 protein, CDR3 DNA. D genes are given only for firm matches. Clone sizes are given selectively: once, few, many, or a class where the clone is expanded.

>TRBJ2-7|.|TRBD2|TRBV2|15
CASSEQRGAAYEQYF
TGTGCCAGCAGTGAGCAGCGGGGGGCGGCCTACGAGCAGTACTTC
>TRBJ1-1|.|TRBD1|TRBV6-5|16
CASSYRQGTMNTEAFF
TGTGCCAGCAGTTACCGACAGGGGACAATGAACACTGAAGCTTTCTTT
>TRBJ1-1|.|.|TRBV7-9|14
CASSLLTGNTEAFF
TGTGCCAGCAGCTTATTAACGGGAAACACTGAAGCTTTCTTT
>TRBJ1-3|.|.|TRBV4-3|17
CASSQDPIVRGGNTIYF
TGCGCCAGCAGCCAAGATCCTATCGTACGGGGAGGAAACACCATATATTTT
>TRBJ2-2|.|.|TRBV19|13
CASVRGGAGELFF
TGTGCCAGTGTTAGGGGAGGAGCCGGGGAGCTGTTTTTT
>TRBJ2-3|.|.|TRBV7-2|13
CASSDTIQAAQYF
TGTGCCAGCAGTGACACCATCCAAGCAGCGCAGTATTTT
>TRBJ2-7|once|.|TRBV29-1|12
CSAGQSSYEQYF
TGCAGCGCCGGACAGAGCTCCTACGAGCAGTACTTC
>TRBJ2-7|.|.|TRBV11-1|16
CASSRLRTTVLREQYF
TGTGCCAGCAGCCGCTTGAGGACTACGGTCCTGAGGGAGCAGTACTTC
>TRBJ1-2|.|TRBD1|TRBV2|14
CASNPTGANYGYTF
TGTGCCAGCAACCCGACAGGGGCGAACTATGGCTACACCTTC
>TRBJ2-1|.|TRBD1|TRBV10-1|13
CASTGRTGAEQFF
TGCGCCAGCACGGGGCGCACAGGGGCTGAGCAGTTCTTC
>TRBJ1-4|once|.|TRBV30|15
CAWSVGTGTNEKLFF
TGTGCCTGGAGTGTAGGTACAGGAACTAATGAAAAACTGTTTTTT
>TRBJ2-5|once|.|TRBV15|17
CATSRGRARGGPETQYF
TGTGCCACCAGCAGGGGGCGGGCTAGGGGGGGTCCAGAGACCCAGTACTTC
>TRBJ2-7|.|TRBD1|TRBV13|15
CASSLGQGAFYEQYF
TGTGCCAGCAGCTTAGGGCAGGGGGCGTTCTACGAGCAGTACTTC
>TRBJ2-1|.|.|TRBV30|13
CAGSGGSYNEQFF
TGTGCCGGTAGTGGAGGGTCCTACAATGAGCAGTTCTTC
>TRBJ1-5|.|.|TRBV30|13
CAWRQPPAQPQHF
TGTGCCTGGAGACAACCGCCCGCACAGCCCCAGCATTTT
>TRBJ2-1|few|TRBD2|TRBV10-1|15
CASSNPSGGANEQFF
TGCGCCAGCTCCAACCCTTCCGGGGGGGCCAATGAGCAGTTCTTC
>TRBJ1-2|.|.|TRBV28|12
CASSPPSYGYTF
TGTGCCAGCAGTCCCCCCTCCTATGGCTACACCTTC
>TRBJ1-4|.|.|TRBV2|14
CASKEHGSNEKLFF
TGTGCCAGCAAGGAGCACGGTTCCAATGAAAAACTGTTTTTT
>TRBJ2-7|.|.|TRBV7-8|14
CASSLGQYSNEQYF
TGTGCCAGCAGCTTAGGACAGTATAGTAACGAGCAGTACTTC
>TRBJ2-1|.|TRBD2|TRBV7-2|15
CASSLALAGGVEQFF
TGTGCCAGCAGCTTAGCCCTAGCGGGAGGGGTGGAGCAGTTCTTC
>TRBJ1-5|once|TRBD1|TRBV6-5|14
CASSPDRGNQPQHF
TGTGCCAGCAGCCCCGACAGGGGCAATCAGCCCCAGCATTTT
>TRBJ2-3|.|.|TRBV4-1|17
CASSQVDYQKSTDTQYF
TGCGCCAGCAGCCAAGTGGACTACCAAAAAAGCACAGATACGCAGTATTTT
>TRBJ1-4|.|TRBD1|TRBV5-1|14
CASSLDRGGEKLFF
TGCGCCAGCAGCTTGGACAGGGGAGGAGAAAAACTGTTTTTT
>TRBJ2-2|.|TRBD1|TRBV19|16
CASSTPTGRRTGELFF
TGTGCCAGTAGTACCCCGACAGGGAGAAGGACCGGGGAGCTGTTTTTT
>TRBJ1-5|once|.|TRBV6-5|14
CASSYSRGGQPQHF
TGTGCCAGCAGTTACTCGAGAGGGGGTCAGCCCCAGCATTTT
>TRBJ2-1|.|.|TRBV19|15
CASSRGRRSYNEQFF
TGTGCCAGTAGTAGAGGGCGGCGCTCCTACAATGAGCAGTTCTTC
>TRBJ2-7|.|TRBD1|TRBV5-1|15
CASSLAGQGSYEQYF
TGCGCCAGCAGCTTGGCTGGACAGGGAAGCTACGAGCAGTACTTC
>TRBJ1-5|.|TRBD1|TRBV19|15
CASSAGTGRFQPQHF
TGTGCCAGTAGTGCCGGGACAGGGAGGTTTCAGCCCCAGCATTTT
>TRBJ2-2|.|.|TRBV6-5|14
CASSSTGGPGELFF
TGTGCCAGCAGTTCTACAGGAGGGCCCGGGGAGCTGTTTTTT
>TRBJ2-7|.|.|TRBV7-9|13
CASSFRGIHEQYF
TGTGCCAGCAGCTTTAGGGGTATCCACGAGCAGTACTTC
>TRBJ2-1|.|TRBD1|TRBV7-6|16
CASSLGGHRGANEQFF
TGTGCCAGCAGCTTAGGGGGGCACAGGGGGGCCAATGAGCAGTTCTTC
>TRBJ2-1|.|TRBD2|TRBV7-6|16
CASSFRLAGGNNEQFF
TGTGCCAGCAGCTTCCGACTAGCGGGAGGGAATAATGAGCAGTTCTTC
>TRBJ2-7|.|TRBD2|TRBV6-5|12
CASKAGGGEQYF
TGTGCCAGCAAGGCGGGAGGGGGCGAGCAGTACTTC
>TRBJ2-7|few|.|TRBV18|15
CASSPRLNKRYEQYF
TGTGCCAGCTCACCTCGGCTGAACAAGCGATACGAGCAGTACTTC
>TRBJ1-1|.|TRBD1|TRBV7-9|16
CASSPRGNKGNTEAFF
TGTGCCAGCAGCCCCAGGGGGAACAAGGGGAACACTGAAGCTTTCTTT
>TRBJ1-1|.|.|TRBV5-1|15
CASSFSPLGNTEAFF
TGCGCCAGCAGCTTCTCCCCCTTGGGCAACACTGAAGCTTTCTTT
>TRBJ2-6|.|TRBD2|TRBV13|19
CASSWRASGGSPGANVLTF
TGTGCCAGCAGCTGGAGGGCTAGCGGGGGCAGCCCTGGGGCCAACGTCCTGACTTTC
>TRBJ2-3|.|TRBD2|TRBV5-1|21
CASSPIPGLAGGPPRPDTQYF
TGCGCCAGCAGCCCTATCCCGGGACTAGCGGGAGGGCCTCCGCGACCAGATACGCAGTATTTT
>TRBJ2-7|.|.|TRBV19|15
CASSIEAGVGYEQYF
TGTGCCAGTAGTATAGAAGCAGGGGTCGGCTACGAGCAGTACTTC
>TRBJ2-2|.|.|TRBV5-8|13
CASSPGFTGELFF
TGTGCCAGCAGCCCAGGGTTCACCGGGGAGCTGTTTTTT
>TRBJ2-7|.|TRBD1|TRBV29-1|13
CSVGRDRFYEQYF
TGCAGCGTTGGACGGGACAGATTTTACGAGCAGTACTTC
>TRBJ1-5|.|TRBD1|TRBV2|14
CASKRDRANQPQHF
TGTGCCAGCAAGAGGGACAGGGCAAATCAGCCCCAGCATTTT
>TRBJ2-7|.|TRBD2|TRBV28|15
CASSIGTSGMYEQYF
TGTGCCAGCAGCATCGGGACTAGCGGGATGTACGAGCAGTACTTC
>TRBJ2-3|.|.|TRBV11-2|17
CASSLGRGAARTDTQYF
TGTGCCAGCAGCTTAGGGCGTGGAGCGGCCCGCACAGATACGCAGTATTTT
>TRBJ2-2|.|TRBD1|TRBV6-1|14
CASSGRTGVGELFF
TGTGCCAGCAGTGGACGGACAGGGGTCGGGGAGCTGTTTTTT
>TRBJ2-3|.|.|TRBV19|18
CASSIDSGLGGNTDTQYF
TGTGCCAGTAGTATAGACAGCGGCTTGGGCGGGAACACAGATACGCAGTATTTT
>TRBJ2-7|.|TRBD1|TRBV2|15
CASSFLQGAGNEQYF
TGTGCCAGCAGCTTTTTACAGGGGGCGGGGAACGAGCAGTACTTC
>TRBJ1-4|.|.|TRBV6-6|14
CATRPGTFLEKLFF
TGTGCCACTCGACCAGGAACTTTCCTGGAAAAACTGTTTTTT
>TRBJ1-2|.|TRBD1|TRBV14|14
CASSRGQGAYGYTF
TGTGCCAGCAGCCGGGGACAGGGGGCCTATGGCTACACCTTC
>TRBJ2-2|.|.|TRBV7-2|15
CASSFVRRNTGELFF
TGTGCCAGCAGCTTCGTGCGGAGAAACACCGGGGAGCTGTTTTTT
>TRBJ2-3|.|.|TRBV18|14
CASSVSGGTDTQYF
TGTGCCAGCTCAGTAAGCGGCGGCACAGATACGCAGTATTTT
>TRBJ1-3|once|.|TRBV10-2|17
CASSAIQGPVSGNTIYF
TGCGCCAGCAGTGCGATACAGGGACCCGTCTCTGGAAACACCATATATTTT
>TRBJ1-1|.|TRBD1|TRBV29-1|12
CSVPGQGTEAFF
TGCAGCGTACCGGGACAGGGGACTGAAGCTTTCTTT
>TRBJ1-2|.|TRBD1|TRBV28|16
CASRLGERTGATGYTF
TGTGCCAGCAGACTAGGCGAAAGGACAGGGGCAACCGGCTACACCTTC
>TRBJ2-2|few|.|TRBV5-1|14
CASTQGTNTGELFF
TGCGCCAGCACCCAGGGTACGAACACCGGGGAGCTGTTTTTT
>TRBJ2-1|.|.|TRBV2|15
CASNAGQSSYNEQFF
TGTGCCAGCAACGCGGGGCAGAGCTCCTACAATGAGCAGTTCTTC
>TRBJ2-7|once|.|TRBV4-3|15
CASSQSTDRFYEQYF
TGCGCCAGCAGCCAATCGACGGACAGATTCTACGAGCAGTACTTC
>TRBJ2-7|once|TRBD1|TRBV6-6|12
CASRLPGGEQYF
TGTGCCAGCAGGCTACCAGGGGGTGAGCAGTACTTC
>TRBJ1-4|.|.|TRBV18|13
CASSPGEGEKLFF
TGTGCCAGCTCACCAGGGGAGGGTGAAAAACTGTTTTTT